This T cell receptor beta chain was captured by sequencing in a study of T cells in Graves' hyperthyroidism and ophthalmopathy. Overall study results and limits: Stable hyperthyroidism was told apart from ophthalmopathy by a model built on 13 V-J features.

A remark on this clonotype: Its antigen is not known.

V lost 1 base to trimming and J lost 2 bases, with 9 bases between them. The CDR3 consists of 14 residues. Per germline, CDR1 SGHNT and CDR2 YYREEE (reference sequence). Template material for amplifying TCR beta CDR3 regions consisted of RNA transcripts. First-round RT-PCR targeting the TCR CDR3 was performed with the HTBI primer set. From the multiplex PCR reads, TCRdb called clonotypes with MiXCR, one entry per CDR3 protein. This table has hundreds of thousands of distinct CDR3 sequences, 38% appearing once. The sample comprised blood. This TCR was sampled from a man between 18 and 35 years old with Graves' hyperthyroidism. The V and J genes are TRBV5-4 and TRBJ1-2, with D perhaps TRBD1 (5 bases). For the CDR3, the DNA is TGTGCCAGCAGCTTGATGACAGCAAACTATGGCTACACCTTC. Protein sequence: CASSLMTANYGYTF.